This is a list of T cell receptor beta chains from one sample in a study of blood T cells in healthy people across ages. A single record per CDR3 protein comes from TCRdb applying MiXCR to the 5' RACE reads. In the table there are about 1.4 million distinct CDR3 sequences, almost 60% of which are singletons. Sequencing used blood. These receptor sequences come from a man in his late teens or twenties in good health. Each CDR3 is given with its conserved first and last residue. D genes are given only for firm matches. Only some rows state a clone size, as once, few, many or a class for expanded clones.

J | size | V | D | CDR3 | DNA
TRBJ2-1 | few | TRBV12-3/TRBV12-4 | TRBD1 | CASSLRTGGSDEQFF | TGTGCCAGCAGTTTGCGGACAGGGGGCTCCGATGAGCAGTTCTTC
TRBJ1-3 | - | TRBV29-1 | TRBD1 | CSVFRGPGNTIYF | TGCAGCGTTTTTAGGGGGCCTGGAAACACCATATATTTT
TRBJ2-7 | - | TRBV15 | TRBD1 | CATSRDTGGVYEQYF | TGTGCCACCAGCAGAGATACAGGGGGCGTCTACGAGCAGTACTTC
TRBJ2-2 | once | TRBV7-2 | - | CASSLGSYGTGELFF | TGTGCCAGCAGCTTAGGGTCTTATGGCACCGGGGAGCTGTTTTTT
TRBJ2-7 | - | TRBV6-7 | TRBD2 | CASRGLAGSYEQYF | TGTGCCAGCAGGGGACTAGCGGGATCCTACGAGCAGTACTTC
TRBJ1-4 | - | TRBV6-2/TRBV6-3 | TRBD1 | CASSGRGLGEKLFF | TGTGCCAGCAGCGGAAGGGGGCTGGGTGAAAAACTGTTTTTT
TRBJ1-2 | - | TRBV4-3 | - | CASSQDSSVGNYGYTF | TGCGCCAGCAGCCAAGATAGTTCAGTAGGTAACTATGGCTACACCTTC
TRBJ1-1 | - | TRBV20-1 | TRBD1 | CSATGTGPGAFF | TGCAGTGCTACCGGGACAGGGCCGGGAGCTTTCTTT
TRBJ1-5 | - | TRBV7-2 | TRBD1 | CASSLEDRGGQPQHF | TGTGCCAGCAGCTTAGAGGACAGGGGCGGTCAGCCCCAGCATTTT
TRBJ2-5 | - | TRBV5-1 | - | CASSPAGEGLTEQYF | TGCGCCAGCAGTCCGGCAGGGGAGGGCCTCACTGAGCAGTACTTC
TRBJ2-1 | - | TRBV14 | TRBD2 | CASSHRLAGNEQFF | TGTGCCAGCAGCCATCGACTAGCGGGAAACGAGCAGTTCTTC
TRBJ1-4 | - | TRBV7-8 | - | CASSPLHSRNEKLFF | TGTGCCAGCAGCCCCCTCCACTCAAGGAATGAAAAACTGTTTTTT
TRBJ2-4 | - | TRBV10-3 | TRBD1 | CAIQGVQESIQYF | TGTGCCATACAGGGGGTACAGGAGAGCATTCAGTACTTC
TRBJ1-2 | - | TRBV11-2 | - | CASSIRQLTRYGYTF | TGTGCCAGCAGCATACGACAGTTGACTCGCTATGGCTACACCTTC
TRBJ2-2 | - | TRBV10-3 | - | CATRVGGELFF | TGTGCCACTCGCGTCGGCGGGGAGCTGTTTTTT
TRBJ2-1 | - | TRBV5-1 | TRBD2 | CASSLGLAGANTQSYNEQFF | TGCGCCAGCAGCTTGGGACTAGCGGGAGCGAACACGCAATCCTACAATGAGCAGTTCTTC
TRBJ1-6 | - | TRBV6-2/TRBV6-3 | - | CASSYAGSNSPLHF | TGTGCCAGCAGTTACGCAGGGAGTAATTCACCCCTCCACTTT
TRBJ2-1 | - | TRBV10-3 | - | CAISESTRLGEQFF | TGTGCCATCAGTGAGTCGACGAGGCTTGGGGAGCAGTTCTTC
TRBJ2-7 | - | TRBV15 | - | CATSRVQSVYEQYF | TGTGCCACCAGCAGAGTCCAGAGTGTGTACGAGCAGTACTTC
TRBJ2-7 | - | TRBV4-1 | - | CASSHEENEQYF | TGCGCCAGCAGCCACGAGGAGAACGAGCAGTACTTC
TRBJ2-7 | few | TRBV29-1 | - | CSVATIFYEQYF | TGCAGCGTTGCCACTATATTTTACGAGCAGTACTTC
TRBJ2-7 | - | TRBV20-1 | TRBD2 | CSAYPEKRGAYEQYF | TGCAGTGCGTACCCGGAGAAGCGGGGGGCCTACGAGCAGTACTTC
TRBJ2-4 | - | TRBV12-3/TRBV12-4 | - | CASSWALIAKNIQYF | TGTGCCAGCAGTTGGGCCCTTATAGCCAAAAACATTCAGTACTTC
TRBJ2-5 | few | TRBV11-1 | - | CASSFPEESRLETQYF | TGTGCCAGCAGCTTCCCCGAAGAGAGTAGATTAGAGACCCAGTACTTC
TRBJ1-5 | - | TRBV6-2/TRBV6-3 | - | CASSATPQVAGQPQHF | TGTGCCAGCAGCGCGACTCCACAGGTAGCTGGACAGCCCCAGCATTTT
TRBJ2-7 | - | TRBV29-1 | - | CSVEVTHEQYF | TGCAGCGTTGAAGTAACCCACGAGCAGTACTTC
TRBJ1-5 | - | TRBV12-3/TRBV12-4 | - | CASSMGQSNQPQHF | TGTGCCAGCAGTATGGGACAATCTAATCAGCCCCAGCATTTT
TRBJ2-7 | few | TRBV7-9 | - | CASSDSTYEQYF | TGTGCCAGCAGTGATTCCACGTACGAGCAGTACTTC
TRBJ2-5 | - | TRBV7-9 | - | CASSPTEAAHQETQYF | TGTGCCAGCAGCCCAACCGAGGCAGCTCATCAAGAGACCCAGTACTTC
TRBJ2-5 | - | TRBV4-3 | - | CASRRLRFETQYF | TGCGCCAGCAGACGATTAAGGTTTGAGACCCAGTACTTC
TRBJ2-7 | - | TRBV4-3 | - | CASSQDSGLNYEQYF | TGCGCCAGCAGCCAAGATTCCGGATTAAACTACGAGCAGTACTTC
TRBJ2-1 | - | TRBV27 | - | CASSYATLNEQFF | TGTGCCAGCAGCTACGCCACCCTCAATGAGCAGTTCTTC
TRBJ2-5 | once | TRBV6-6 | TRBD1 | CASRPGQNPFQETQYF | TGTGCCAGCAGACCGGGACAGAACCCCTTCCAAGAGACCCAGTACTTC
TRBJ2-7 | - | TRBV6-2/TRBV6-3 | - | CASSYASGDEQYF | TGTGCCAGCAGTTACGCCTCCGGGGACGAGCAGTACTTC
TRBJ2-7 | few | TRBV12-3/TRBV12-4 | - | CASTRAGGFYEQYF | TGTGCCAGCACCCGAGCGGGCGGGTTCTACGAGCAGTACTTC